These T cell receptor beta chains were read from a single sample in a study of T cells in Graves' hyperthyroidism and ophthalmopathy. TCRdb re-analysed the multiplex PCR reads in MiXCR, keeping a single row per CDR3 protein. Here the sample spans some 580,000 distinct CDR3 sequences, approximately 16% being singletons. The sequenced sample was blood. Every receptor here comes from a woman aged 40-49 years with Graves' ophthalmopathy. CDR3s include the opening cysteine and the closing phenylalanine or tryptophan. A D gene is named only where the DNA matches it firmly. Size is omitted from some rows. Given values are once, few, many or a class for expanded clones.

clone size	D gene	V gene	J gene	CDR3 DNA	CDR3 protein
many	TRBD1	TRBV20-1	TRBJ2-1	TGCAGTGCTTTTCCGGGACAGGGGAAGAATGAGCAGTTCTTC	CSAFPGQGKNEQFF
NA	TRBD1	TRBV28	TRBJ2-7	TGTGCCAGCAGTCCCCCCCCCGACAGGGTCCACGAGCAGTACTTC	CASSPPPDRVHEQYF
few	TRBD2	TRBV20-1	TRBJ2-1	TGCAGTGCTAGAGTCCCTAGCGGCTTCAATGAGCAGTTCTTC	CSARVPSGFNEQFF
NA	TRBD2	TRBV27	TRBJ2-3	TGTGCCAGCAAACGGTCTAGCGGTAGCACAGATACGCAGTATTTT	CASKRSSGSTDTQYF
many	NA	TRBV7-8	TRBJ2-7	TGTGCCAGCAGCTCCGCCCCCATGTCTAGGGAGCTTTCCTACGAGCAGTACTTC	CASSSAPMSRELSYEQYF
many	TRBD2	TRBV12-3/TRBV12-4	TRBJ2-1	TGTGCCAGCAGTACCGCCGGGACTAGAGCCCACTACAATGAGCAGTTCTTC	CASSTAGTRAHYNEQFF
many	NA	TRBV24-1	TRBJ2-2	TGTGCCACCAGTGATCCCAGTAGTAGAACCGGGGAGCTGTTTTTT	CATSDPSSRTGELFF
many	TRBD2	TRBV6-1	TRBJ2-7	TGTGCCAGCAGTACTGGACGGGAGGGCTACGAGCAGTACTTC	CASSTGREGYEQYF
many	NA	TRBV3-1	TRBJ1-1	TGTGCCAGCAGCCAAGGAGCGGGAGAAGCTTTCTTT	CASSQGAGEAFF
NA	NA	TRBV18	TRBJ1-5	TGTGCCAGCTCACCAATACAGAGCGACCAGCCCCAGCATTTT	CASSPIQSDQPQHF
NA	TRBD2	TRBV3-1	TRBJ2-2	TGTGCCAGCAGCCAGTCCAGGACTAGCGGGGGGGCCCCGGGCACCGGGGAGCTGTTTTTT	CASSQSRTSGGAPGTGELFF
many	NA	TRBV29-1	TRBJ2-1	TGCAGCGTTCGGGGACTGGGGACCTACAATGAGCAGTTCTTC	CSVRGLGTYNEQFF
many	TRBD1	TRBV6-1	TRBJ2-1	TGTGCCAGCAGTGGAGACAGGGAGCCCTACAATGAGCAGTTCTTC	CASSGDREPYNEQFF
once	TRBD2	TRBV20-1	TRBJ2-5	TGCAGTGCGGATAACGGGGGGGCGGAGACCCAGTACTTC	CSADNGGAETQYF
NA	TRBD2	TRBV6-5	TRBJ2-7	TGTGCCAGCAGTTACGCCGGGACTAGCGTCTCCTACGAGCAGTACTTC	CASSYAGTSVSYEQYF
NA	TRBD1	TRBV11-2	TRBJ2-7	TGTGCCAGCAGCTTAGGTTTCCGGGCAGGGGGTGAATACGAGCAGTACTTC	CASSLGFRAGGEYEQYF
many	TRBD2	TRBV3-1	TRBJ2-7	TGTGCCAGCAGCCAAGCGGGACTAGCGGGAGCCTACGAGCAGTACTTC	CASSQAGLAGAYEQYF
many	NA	TRBV20-1	TRBJ1-1	TGCAGTGCTCCCTTAAACGGTAGGGACACTGAAGCTTTCTTT	CSAPLNGRDTEAFF
few	TRBD2	TRBV11-2	TRBJ2-3	TGTGCCAGCAGGTCACTAGCGGGGGGCCTTAGCACAGATACGCAGTATTTT	CASRSLAGGLSTDTQYF
NA	NA	TRBV11-2	TRBJ1-2	TGTGCCAGCAGCTACCCCCTAGGGGGCTACACCTTC	CASSYPLGGYTF
NA	NA	TRBV19	TRBJ2-6	TGTGCCAGTAATTGGTTTGGGGCCAACGTCCTGACTTTC	CASNWFGANVLTF
few	NA	TRBV6-1	TRBJ2-6	TGTGCCAGCAGAGGTCAGGGAAGGACTGGGGCCAACGTCCTGACTTTC	CASRGQGRTGANVLTF
NA	NA	TRBV20-1	TRBJ1-5	TGCAGTGCCTTTCGACAGGACTATAGCAATCAGCCCCAGCATTTT	CSAFRQDYSNQPQHF
NA	NA	TRBV27	TRBJ1-6	TGTGCCAGCAGTTTCGGACAGAGGATCTCACCCCTCCACTTT	CASSFGQRISPLHF
few	TRBD1	TRBV3-1	TRBJ2-5	TGTGCCAGCAGCCAACCTCCGAGGACAGGACAAGAGACCCAGTACTTC	CASSQPPRTGQETQYF
many	NA	TRBV27	TRBJ2-7	TGTGCCAGCAGTTTATCCGCGTTGTTGGCAGACGAGCAGTACTTC	CASSLSALLADEQYF
many	NA	TRBV2	TRBJ1-1	TGTGCCAGCAAAGCCCGGGACATAAGGAACACTGAAGCTTTCTTT	CASKARDIRNTEAFF
many	NA	TRBV6-1	TRBJ1-2	TGTGCCAGCACCCAGCCCGGGGCTGCTAACTATGGCTACACCTTC	CASTQPGAANYGYTF
many	TRBD2	TRBV2	TRBJ2-1	TGTGCCAGCAGGTCCAGCGGGGGCCACTACAATGAGCAGTTCTTC	CASRSSGGHYNEQFF
many	TRBD2	TRBV20-1	TRBJ2-1	TGCAGTGCTTCCGTTGGGGGGGGGTACAATGAGCAGTTCTTC	CSASVGGGYNEQFF
few	NA	TRBV5-1	TRBJ1-4	TGCGCCAGCAGCTTGACCGGGAACCCCTACGGAACTAATGAAAAACTGTTTTTT	CASSLTGNPYGTNEKLFF
many	NA	TRBV20-1	TRBJ2-2	TGCAGTGCTAGGGGGCAGCGGTCCGGGGAGCTGTTTTTT	CSARGQRSGELFF
many	TRBD1	TRBV5-1	TRBJ2-1	TGCGCCAGCAGCTTGCAACAGGGGCCCTACAATGAGCAGTTCTTC	CASSLQQGPYNEQFF
NA	TRBD2	TRBV3-1	TRBJ2-5	TGTGCCAGCAGCCAAGATGAAGCGGGAGAGTTGGAGACCCAGTACTTC	CASSQDEAGELETQYF
many	TRBD2	TRBV11-2	TRBJ2-1	TGTGCCAGCAACGACCGGGGGGGACTCAGCTCCTACAATGAGCAGTTCTTC	CASNDRGGLSSYNEQFF